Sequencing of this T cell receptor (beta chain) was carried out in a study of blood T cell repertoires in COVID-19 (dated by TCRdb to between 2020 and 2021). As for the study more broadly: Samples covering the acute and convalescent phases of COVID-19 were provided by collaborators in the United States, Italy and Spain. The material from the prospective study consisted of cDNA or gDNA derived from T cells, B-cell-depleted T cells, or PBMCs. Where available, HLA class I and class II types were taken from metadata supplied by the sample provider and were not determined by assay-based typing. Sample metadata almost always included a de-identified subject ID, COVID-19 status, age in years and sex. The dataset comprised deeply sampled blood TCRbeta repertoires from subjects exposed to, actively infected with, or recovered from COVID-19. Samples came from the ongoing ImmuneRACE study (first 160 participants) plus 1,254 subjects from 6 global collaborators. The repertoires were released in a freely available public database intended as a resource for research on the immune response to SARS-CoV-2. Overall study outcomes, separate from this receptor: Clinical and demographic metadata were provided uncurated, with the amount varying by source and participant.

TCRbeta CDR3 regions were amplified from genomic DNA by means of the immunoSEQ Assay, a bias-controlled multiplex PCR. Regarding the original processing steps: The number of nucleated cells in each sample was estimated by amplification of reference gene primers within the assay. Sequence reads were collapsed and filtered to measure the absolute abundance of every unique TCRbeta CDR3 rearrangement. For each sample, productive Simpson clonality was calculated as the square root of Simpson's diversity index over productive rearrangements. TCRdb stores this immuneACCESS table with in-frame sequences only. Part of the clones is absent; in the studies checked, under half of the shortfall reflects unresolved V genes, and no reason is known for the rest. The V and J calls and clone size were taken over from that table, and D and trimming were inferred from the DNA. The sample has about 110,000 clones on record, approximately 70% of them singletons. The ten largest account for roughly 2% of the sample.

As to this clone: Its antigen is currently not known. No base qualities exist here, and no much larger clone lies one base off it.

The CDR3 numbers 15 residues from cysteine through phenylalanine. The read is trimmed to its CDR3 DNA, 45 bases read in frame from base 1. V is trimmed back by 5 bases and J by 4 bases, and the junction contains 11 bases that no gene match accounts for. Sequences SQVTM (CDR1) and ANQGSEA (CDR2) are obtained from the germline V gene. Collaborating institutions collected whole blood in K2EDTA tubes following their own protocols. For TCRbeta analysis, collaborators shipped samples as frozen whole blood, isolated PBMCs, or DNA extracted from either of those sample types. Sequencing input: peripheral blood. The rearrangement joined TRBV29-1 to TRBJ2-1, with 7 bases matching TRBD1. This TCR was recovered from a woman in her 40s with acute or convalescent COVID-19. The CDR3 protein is CSVYEGARRYNEQFF. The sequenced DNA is TGCAGCGTTTATGAGGGGGCGCGGAGGTACAATGAGCAGTTCTTC.